The clone carrying this T cell receptor (beta chain) was found a few times. Profiling relied on immunoSEQ multiplex PCR, and the TCRdb table lists in-frame clones only, not all of them. The sample holds thousands of clones, approximately 73% seen once. The record originates from a study of intratumoral heterogeneity in liver cancer. The sequencing here drew on tumor-adjacent normal tissue, taken before any cancer treatment. The sequence came from a man aged 70-80 years with hepatocellular carcinoma.

The CDR3 nucleotides read TGTGCCAGCAGCTTAGCGGGGGGCTGGTCAGACAATGAGCAGTTCTTC. As protein: CASSLAGGWSDNEQFF. The genes are TRBV7-9 and TRBJ2-1; D possibly uses TRBD1 or TRBD2 (6 bases each). The CDR3 extends over 16 amino acids. Germline V gene sequence: CDR1 SEHNR, CDR2 FQNEAQ (reference sequence). V was pared by 0 bases and J by 5 bases, with 14 bases between.